This TCR beta chain was documented in a study of identical twins. A universal primer site arose from template switching, and cDNA bore unique molecular identifiers. Via MiXCR, TCRdb re-called the 5' RACE reads, giving one row per CDR3 protein. The sample lists 650,000 to 750,000 distinct CDR3 sequences; 21% were seen once. The CDR3 totals 17 residues. Trimming took off 6 bases at V and 0 bases at J, with 21 bases between the two ends. Separately, the same data were catalogued under a study of T cells expressing NK-cell markers. That study reports: It was sorted CD3+CD56-NKG2C+, CD3+CD56+NKG2C- and CD3+CD56+NKG2C+ T cells that provided the TCR beta repertoires. Seven sequenced donors out of eight were HCMV-seropositive, one seronegative. In a handful of donors, dominant CD3+CD56+NKG2C+ clones formed about 1.0-7.0% of CD8+ cells.

This TCR was sampled from a woman younger than 35 in good health. The rearrangement joins TRBV12-3 or TRBV12-4 to TRBJ2-7; D may match TRBD1 or TRBD2 (5 bases each). Specimen: PBMCs. The CDR3 spells CASSLPPLKGTSYEQYF. DNA of the CDR3: TGTGCCAGCAGCCTGCCGCCCCTGAAAGGGACCTCCTACGAGCAGTACTTC.